This T cell receptor beta chain is from a study of vaccination effects on CD4 cells after COVID-19. The repertoire was sequenced with immunoSEQ multiplex PCR; TCRdb's copy has only in-frame clones and lacks some. The table includes around 28,000 clones, approximately 72% detected once. ViraFEST expansion of antigen-specific CD4+ T cells with viral peptide pools preceded sequencing. Isolating CD4+ T cells followed approximately nine days of culture. People in the vaccine group had not been infected with SARS-CoV-2 before, and their nucleocapsid antibodies were negative. Regarding this clone: The antigen is not known.

CDR1 is SGHAT and CDR2 is FQNNGV in the germline V gene. The length of the CDR3 is 17 residues. V was clipped by 0 bases and J by 3 bases, with 15 bases between them. V and J are TRBV11-2 and TRBJ2-1; D perhaps matches TRBD2 (6 bases). The TCR comes from a human donor who received a COVID-19 vaccine. The starting material was CD4+ T cells from PBMCs cultured with SARS-CoV-2 spike peptides, obtained before COVID-19 vaccination. CDR3 bases: TGTGCCAGCAGCTTAGATCGATCGGGAGCTTTCTACAATGAGCAGTTCTTC. It codes for CASSLDRSGAFYNEQFF.